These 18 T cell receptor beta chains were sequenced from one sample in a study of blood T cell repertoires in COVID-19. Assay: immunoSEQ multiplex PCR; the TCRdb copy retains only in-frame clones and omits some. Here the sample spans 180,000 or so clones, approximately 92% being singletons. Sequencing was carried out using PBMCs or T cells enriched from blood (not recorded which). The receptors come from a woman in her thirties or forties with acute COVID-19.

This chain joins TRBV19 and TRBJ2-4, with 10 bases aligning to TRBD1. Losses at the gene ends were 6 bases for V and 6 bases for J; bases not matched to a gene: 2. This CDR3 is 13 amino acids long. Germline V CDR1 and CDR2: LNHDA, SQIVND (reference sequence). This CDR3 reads CASRRTGGNIQYF. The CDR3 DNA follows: TGTGCCAGTAGAAGGACAGGGGGAAACATTCAGTACTTC.

CDR3 sequence: CASSIRDYNEQFF. CDR3 nucleotides: TGTGCCAGTAGTATACGGGACTACAATGAGCAGTTCTTC. This rearrangement joins TRBV19 to TRBJ2-1; TRBD2 is a possible D gene (5 bases). The CDR3 loop spans 13 amino acids. CDR1 is LNHDA and CDR2 is SQIVND in the germline V gene (reference sequence). V dropped 2 bases and J dropped 3 bases, with 5 bases sitting between them.

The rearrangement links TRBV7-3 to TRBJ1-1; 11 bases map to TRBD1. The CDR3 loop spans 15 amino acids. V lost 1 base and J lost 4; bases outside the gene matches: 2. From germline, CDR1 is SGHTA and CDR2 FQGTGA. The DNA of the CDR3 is TGTGCCAGCAGCTTAAAAGGGACAGGGGGCACTGAAGCTTTCTTT. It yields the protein CASSLKGTGGTEAFF.

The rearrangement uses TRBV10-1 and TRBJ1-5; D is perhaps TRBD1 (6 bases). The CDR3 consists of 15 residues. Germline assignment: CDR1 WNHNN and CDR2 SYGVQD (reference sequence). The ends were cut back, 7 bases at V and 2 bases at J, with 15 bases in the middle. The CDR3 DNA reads TGCGCCAGCATTACCGGGACAAACGGCAATCAGCCCCAGCATTTT. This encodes CASITGTNGNQPQHF.

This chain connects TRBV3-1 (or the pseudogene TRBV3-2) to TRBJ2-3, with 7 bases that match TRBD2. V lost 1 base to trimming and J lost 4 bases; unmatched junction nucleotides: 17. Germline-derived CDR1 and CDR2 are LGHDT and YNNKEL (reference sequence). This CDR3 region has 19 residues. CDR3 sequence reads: CASSQAYRGGSFSADTQYF. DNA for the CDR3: TGTGCCAGCAGCCAAGCGTATAGGGGCGGGAGCTTCTCCGCAGATACGCAGTATTTT.

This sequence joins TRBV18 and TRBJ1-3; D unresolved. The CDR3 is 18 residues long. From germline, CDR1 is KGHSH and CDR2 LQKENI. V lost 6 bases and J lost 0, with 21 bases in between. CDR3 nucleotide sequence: TGTGCCAGCTCCCCAGAGGGCGGGATATCGAGCTCTGGAAACACCATATATTTT. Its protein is CASSPEGGISSSGNTIYF.

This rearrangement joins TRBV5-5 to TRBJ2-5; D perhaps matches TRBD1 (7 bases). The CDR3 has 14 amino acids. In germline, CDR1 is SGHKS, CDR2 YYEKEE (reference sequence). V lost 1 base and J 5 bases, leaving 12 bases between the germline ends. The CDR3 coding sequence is TGTGCCAGCAGCTTGTCGACAGGGACTGAGACCCAGTACTTC. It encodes CASSLSTGTETQYF.

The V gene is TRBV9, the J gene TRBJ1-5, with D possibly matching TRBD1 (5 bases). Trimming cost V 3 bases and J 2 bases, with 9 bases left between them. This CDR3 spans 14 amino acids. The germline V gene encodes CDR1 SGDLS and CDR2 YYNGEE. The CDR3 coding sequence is TGTGCCAGCAGCGCAACAGGACGCAATCAGCCCCAGCATTTT. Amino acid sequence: CASSATGRNQPQHF.

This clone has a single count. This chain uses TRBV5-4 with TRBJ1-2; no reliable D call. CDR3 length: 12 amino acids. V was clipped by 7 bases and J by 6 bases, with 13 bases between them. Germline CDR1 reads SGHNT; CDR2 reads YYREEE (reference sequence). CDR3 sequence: CASQDIGDGYTF. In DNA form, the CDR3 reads TGTGCCAGCCAGGATATAGGTGATGGCTACACCTTC.

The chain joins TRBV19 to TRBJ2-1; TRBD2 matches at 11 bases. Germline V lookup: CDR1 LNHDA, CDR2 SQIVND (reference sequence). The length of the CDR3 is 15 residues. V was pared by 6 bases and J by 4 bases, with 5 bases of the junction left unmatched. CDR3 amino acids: CASRTGTSGYNEQFF. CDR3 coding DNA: TGTGCCAGTAGGACCGGGACTAGCGGTTACAATGAGCAGTTCTTC.

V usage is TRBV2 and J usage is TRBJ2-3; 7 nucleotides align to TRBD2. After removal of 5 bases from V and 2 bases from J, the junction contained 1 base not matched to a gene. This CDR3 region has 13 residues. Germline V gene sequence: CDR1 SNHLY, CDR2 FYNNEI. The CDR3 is CASSRGDTDTQYF. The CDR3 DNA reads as TGTGCCAGCAGTCGGGGGGACACAGATACGCAGTATTTT.

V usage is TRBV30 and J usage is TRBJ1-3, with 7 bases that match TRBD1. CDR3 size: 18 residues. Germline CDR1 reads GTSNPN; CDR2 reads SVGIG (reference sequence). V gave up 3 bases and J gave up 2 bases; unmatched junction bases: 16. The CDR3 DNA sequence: TGTGCCTGGAGCTTGGGACAGTACACACTGGAAACTGGAAACACCATATATTTT. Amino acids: CAWSLGQYTLETGNTIYF.

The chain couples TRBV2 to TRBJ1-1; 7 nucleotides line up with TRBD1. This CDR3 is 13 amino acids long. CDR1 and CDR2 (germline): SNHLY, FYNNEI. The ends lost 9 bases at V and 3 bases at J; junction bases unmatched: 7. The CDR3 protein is CARNTGVHTEAFF. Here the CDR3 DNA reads TGTGCCAGGAATACAGGGGTTCACACTGAAGCTTTCTTT.

The CDR3 nucleotides are TGCGCCAGCCAGAGGGGGCCCGATAATAGTGAGCAGTTCTTC. It codes for CASQRGPDNSEQFF. The rearrangement uses TRBV5-1 and TRBJ2-1; the match to TRBD1 covers 7 bases. The ends lost 7 bases at V and 9 bases at J; junction bases unmatched: 13. The germline CDR1 and CDR2 sequences are SGHRS and YFSETQ. The CDR3 has 14 residues.

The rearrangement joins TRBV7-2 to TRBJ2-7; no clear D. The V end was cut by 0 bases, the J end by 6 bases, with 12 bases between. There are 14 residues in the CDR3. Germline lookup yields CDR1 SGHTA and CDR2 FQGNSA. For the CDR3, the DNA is TGTGCCAGCAGCTTAGCCCCATCGCGGCTCGAGCAGTACTTC. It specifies CASSLAPSRLEQYF.

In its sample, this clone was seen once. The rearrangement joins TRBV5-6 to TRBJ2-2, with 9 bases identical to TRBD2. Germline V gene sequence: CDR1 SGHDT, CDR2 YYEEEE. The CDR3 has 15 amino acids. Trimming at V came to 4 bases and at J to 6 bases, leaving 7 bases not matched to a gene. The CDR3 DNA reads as TGTGCCAGCAGCCTTAGGACTAGCGTGGCCGGGGAGCTGTTTTTT. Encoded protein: CASSLRTSVAGELFF. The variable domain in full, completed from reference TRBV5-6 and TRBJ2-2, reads DAGVTQSPTHLIKTRGQQVTLRCSPKSGHDTVSWYQQALGQGPQFIFQYYEEEERQRGNFPDRFSGHQFPNYSSELNVNALLLGDSALYLCASSLRTSVAGELFFGEGSRLTVL.

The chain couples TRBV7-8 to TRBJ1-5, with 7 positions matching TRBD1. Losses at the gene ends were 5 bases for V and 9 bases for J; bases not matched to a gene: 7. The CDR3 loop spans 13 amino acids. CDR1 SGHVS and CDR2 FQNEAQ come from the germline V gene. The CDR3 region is CASSRDRGWPQHF. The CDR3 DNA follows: TGTGCCAGCAGCCGGGACAGAGGGTGGCCCCAGCATTTT.

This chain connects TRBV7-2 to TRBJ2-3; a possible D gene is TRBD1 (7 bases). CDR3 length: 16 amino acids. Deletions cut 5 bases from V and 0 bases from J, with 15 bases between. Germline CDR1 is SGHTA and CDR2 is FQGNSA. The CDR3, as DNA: TGTGCCAGCAGCCCAGGAGGGGGCTTGAGCACAGATACGCAGTATTTT. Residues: CASSPGGGLSTDTQYF. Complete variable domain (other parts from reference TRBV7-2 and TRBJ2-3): GAGVSQSPSNKVTEKGKDVELRCDPISGHTALYWYRQSLGQGLEFLIYFQGNSAPDKSGLPSDRFSAERTGGSVSTLTIQRTQQEDSAVYLCASSPGGGLSTDTQYFGPGTRLTVL.